The 10 T cell receptor beta chains listed next were all sequenced from one sample in a study of CD4+ T cells in melanoma. Only in-frame clones appear in the TCRdb table, and some are missing; sequencing was by immunoSEQ multiplex PCR. The table lists over 100,000 clones, around 92% of them singletons, with approximately 3.5% in the top ten. Material for sequencing was peripheral blood. The source is a human donor with melanoma.

This clone was counted once. V usage is TRBV12-5 and J usage is TRBJ2-3; 8 positions agree with TRBD2. V was clipped by 7 bases and J by 1 base; unmatched bases: 10. CDR3 size: 16 residues. Looked up from germline, CDR1 is LGHNT and CDR2 is FRNRAP. The CDR3 nucleotides read TGTGCTAGTGCAAGCGGGAGAGGGGGTGGCACAGATACGCAGTATTTT. Translated: CASASGRGGGTDTQYF.

The chain uses TRBV10-3 and TRBJ2-2; TRBD2 matches at 8 bases. The CDR3 is made up of 18 amino acids. From germline, CDR1 is ENHRY and CDR2 SYGVKD. The V and J ends lost 3 bases and 10 bases, in that order; junction bases with no gene match: 19. CDR3 bases: TGTGCCATCAGTGATCAGGACCACGGGAGGGTTTCTGGGGCGGAGCTGTTTTTT. It encodes CAISDQDHGRVSGAELFF.

The chain combines TRBV5-1 with TRBJ2-7; no definite D call. The V end was cut by 0 bases, the J end by 8 bases, with 9 bases between. The germline V gene has CDR1 SGHRS and CDR2 YFSETQ. This CDR3 has 12 amino acids. The CDR3: CASSLGNSQQYF. The DNA for the CDR3 is TGCGCCAGCAGCTTGGGAAATAGTCAGCAGTACTTC.

This chain uses TRBV5-1 with TRBJ2-7; 13 nucleotides align to TRBD2. Trimming at V came to 4 bases and at J to 4 bases, leaving 8 bases not matched to a gene. Germline CDR1 and CDR2: SGHRS and YFSETQ. The CDR3 length is 16 residues. The DNA of the CDR3 is TGCGCCAGCAGCCTGGGGACTAGCGGGATGGGGTACGAGCAGTACTTC. This gives the protein CASSLGTSGMGYEQYF.

In this sample, this clone turned up a few times. The V gene is TRBV28, the J gene TRBJ2-7; D unclear. There are 14 residues in the CDR3. CDR1 and CDR2 from the germline V gene are MDHEN and SYDVKM. Trimming pared 1 base from V and 2 bases from J, leaving 9 bases between. The CDR3 spells CASSLFHATYEQYF. The CDR3 DNA follows: TGTGCCAGCAGTTTATTCCACGCCACCTACGAGCAGTACTTC.

The chain has TRBV5-6 and TRBJ2-6, with D uncertain. Trimming cost V 5 bases and J 0 bases, with 9 bases left between them. Germline V gene data show CDR1 as SGHDT and CDR2 as YYEEEE. The CDR3 spans 15 residues. The CDR3 nucleotides read TGTGCCAGCAGTTATGTGGGCTCTGGGGCCAACGTCCTGACTTTC. It translates to CASSYVGSGANVLTF.

The rearrangement joins TRBV27 to TRBJ2-7, with 8 nucleotides matching TRBD1. The CDR3 is made up of 16 amino acids. J gave up 4 bases and V 4 bases, and 12 bases lay outside the gene matches. Per the germline V gene, CDR1 is MNHEY and CDR2 is SMNVEV (reference sequence). In DNA form, the CDR3 reads TGTGCCAGCAGTTCATGGACAGGGACGCCCCAGTACGAGCAGTACTTC. This sequence encodes CASSSWTGTPQYEQYF.

J is TRBJ2-1 and V is TRBV9; the match to TRBD2 covers 9 bases. The germline V gene encodes CDR1 SGDLS and CDR2 YYNGEE. The V gene end was trimmed by 3 bases and the J gene end by 8 bases; junction bases not matched to a gene: 12. The CDR3 covers 16 residues. The CDR3 DNA is TGTGCCAGCAGCGGACGAGCGGGAGGCCCGCACGATGAGCAGTTCTTC. This gives the protein CASSGRAGGPHDEQFF.

V is TRBV6-6 and J is TRBJ2-7; 10 nucleotides line up with TRBD2. Germline V gene lookup returns CDR1 MNHNY and CDR2 SVGAGI (reference sequence). With V trimmed by 0 bases and J by 2 bases, 1 base remained unmatched. The CDR3 sequence is 15 residues long. The CDR3 region is CASSYSAGGPYEQYF. CDR3 coding DNA: TGTGCCAGCAGTTACTCAGCGGGAGGGCCCTACGAGCAGTACTTC.

This clone was found once. As DNA, the CDR3 is TGTGCCAGCAGCTTAGCAGCAGCAAGCACCTACAATGAGCAGTTCTTC. Amino acids: CASSLAAASTYNEQFF. V usage is TRBV7-2 and J usage is TRBJ2-1; D gene unclear. Germline assignment: CDR1 SGHTA and CDR2 FQGNSA. Trimming shortened V by 0 bases and J by 2 bases, and 11 bases separated the two germline ends. CDR3 length equals 16 residues.